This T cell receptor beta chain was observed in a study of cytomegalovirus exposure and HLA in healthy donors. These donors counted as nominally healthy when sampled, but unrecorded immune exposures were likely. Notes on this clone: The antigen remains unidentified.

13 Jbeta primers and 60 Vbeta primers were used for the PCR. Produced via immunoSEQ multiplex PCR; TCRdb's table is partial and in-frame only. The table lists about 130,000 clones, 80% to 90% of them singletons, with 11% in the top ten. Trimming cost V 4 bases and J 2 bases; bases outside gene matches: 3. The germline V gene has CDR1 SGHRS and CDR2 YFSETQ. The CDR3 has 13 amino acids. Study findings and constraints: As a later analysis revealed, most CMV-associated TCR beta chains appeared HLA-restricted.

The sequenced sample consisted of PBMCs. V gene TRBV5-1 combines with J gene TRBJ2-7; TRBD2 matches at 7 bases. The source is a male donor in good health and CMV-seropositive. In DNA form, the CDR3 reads TGCGCCAGCAGCAAAAGCGGGACCTACGAGCAGTACTTC. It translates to CASSKSGTYEQYF.